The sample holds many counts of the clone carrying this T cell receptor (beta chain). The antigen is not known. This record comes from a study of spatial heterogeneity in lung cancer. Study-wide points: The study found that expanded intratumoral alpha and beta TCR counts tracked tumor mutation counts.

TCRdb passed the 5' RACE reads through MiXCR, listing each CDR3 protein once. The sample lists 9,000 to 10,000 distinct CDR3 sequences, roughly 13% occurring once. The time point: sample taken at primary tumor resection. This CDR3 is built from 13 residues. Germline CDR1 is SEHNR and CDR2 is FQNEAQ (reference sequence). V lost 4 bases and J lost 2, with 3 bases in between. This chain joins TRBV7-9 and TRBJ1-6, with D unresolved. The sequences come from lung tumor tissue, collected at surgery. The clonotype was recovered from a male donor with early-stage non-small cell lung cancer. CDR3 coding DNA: TGTGCCAGCAGCTGGGCCTATAATTCACCCCTCCACTTT. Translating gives CASSWAYNSPLHF.